Below, 16 T cell receptor beta chains from the same sample are listed, as sequenced in a study of blood T cell repertoires in COVID-19 (dated by TCRdb to the early 2020s). Libraries were made using the immunoSEQ multiplex PCR assay. In TCRdb, the immuneACCESS table is reduced to in-frame sequences with V and J assigned. These tables do not hold every clone; where another copy was compared, an unresolved V gene accounts for under half, and the others remain unexplained. In all, the sample holds about 350,000 clones, and roughly 86% of those were seen once. Together, the top ten hold approximately 9.4% of the sample. The sample consisted of peripheral blood. The receptors derive from a man aged 25-40 years with COVID-19, enrolled during active disease.

This chain links TRBV6-5 with TRBJ2-7, with D possibly being TRBD2 (5 bases). The V gene lost 5 bases and the J gene lost 0 bases, with 11 bases spanning the gap. Germline assignment: CDR1 MNHEY and CDR2 SVGAGI. The CDR3 consists of 14 residues. The CDR3 sequence: CASSPRGSSYEQYF. DNA for the CDR3: TGTGCCAGCAGTCCCCGAGGGAGCTCCTACGAGCAGTACTTC.

The chain is built from TRBV18 and TRBJ2-1; the match to TRBD2 covers 8 bases. Germline CDR1 KGHSH, CDR2 LQKENI. The CDR3 spans 12 residues. The junction had 2 bases not matched to a gene; V was cut back by 3 bases and J by 10 bases. The CDR3: CASSPSGGEQFF. CDR3 bases: TGTGCCAGCTCACCCTCGGGGGGGGAGCAGTTCTTC.

The chain employs TRBV4-2 and TRBJ2-3; D perhaps matches TRBD2 (5 bases). V was clipped by 1 base and J by 0 bases, with 8 bases between them. This CDR3 is 15 amino acids long. CDR1 is LGHNA, CDR2 YNFKEQ, per germline. CDR3: CASSQVRGSTDTQYF. In DNA form, the CDR3 reads TGTGCCAGCAGCCAAGTACGGGGTAGCACAGATACGCAGTATTTT.

The chain couples TRBV27 to TRBJ1-5; D might be TRBD1 (6 bases). The CDR3 is made up of 16 amino acids. The germline CDR1 and CDR2 sequences are MNHEY and SMNVEV (reference sequence). Trimming cost V 3 bases and J 4 bases, with 16 bases left between them. The CDR3 here is CASSFLVWGTNQPQHF. The CDR3 DNA sequence: TGTGCCAGCAGTTTCTTAGTTTGGGGGACAAATCAGCCCCAGCATTTT.

For this clone: Different DNA sequences within this sample yield the same CDR3. The chain couples TRBV9 to TRBJ2-3, with 10 positions matching TRBD1. V was clipped by 3 bases and J by 4 bases; unmatched bases: 2. The germline V gene encodes CDR1 SGDLS and CDR2 YYNGEE. The CDR3 is made up of 14 amino acids. The DNA of the CDR3 is TGTGCCAGCAGCGCGGGACAGGGGCCAGATACGCAGTATTTT. Translation gives CASSAGQGPDTQYF.

The CDR3 sequence: CAISESGTGELFF. CDR3 nucleotides: TGTGCCATCAGTGAGTCCGGCACCGGGGAGCTGTTTTTT. The J gene is TRBJ2-2, the V gene TRBV10-3, with unresolved D. The CDR3 covers 13 residues. Germline CDR1 ENHRY, CDR2 SYGVKD. Trimming pared 0 bases from V and 4 bases from J, leaving 3 bases between.

The rearrangement joins TRBV20-1 to TRBJ2-1; D remains unclear. The V gene lost 3 bases and the J gene lost 5 bases, with 8 bases spanning the gap. The CDR3 is 12 residues long. Germline loops: CDR1 DFQATT, CDR2 SNEGSKA (reference sequence). CDR3 amino acids: CSASELNNEQFF. As DNA, the CDR3 is TGCAGTGCTAGTGAACTTAACAATGAGCAGTTCTTC.

V and J are TRBV6-2 or TRBV6-3 and TRBJ2-3; D may be TRBD2 (5 bases). With 2 bases removed from V and 5 bases from J, the gap between germline ends came to 20 bases. The germline gives CDR1 MNHEY, CDR2 SVGEGT. There are 17 residues in the CDR3. CDR3: CASSYDRGLPAGDTQYF. CDR3 DNA sequence: TGTGCCAGCAGTTACGATCGAGGACTCCCCGCAGGAGATACGCAGTATTTT.

The V and J genes are TRBV5-4 and TRBJ1-2, with 7 bases fitting TRBD1. Germline loops: CDR1 SGHNT, CDR2 YYREEE (reference sequence). The CDR3 loop spans 13 amino acids. Trimming cost V 4 bases and J 4 bases; bases outside gene matches: 4. The CDR3 sequence is CASSLGTVYGYTF. The CDR3 DNA reads as TGTGCCAGCAGCCTCGGGACAGTCTATGGCTACACCTTC.

The V and J genes are TRBV11-3 and TRBJ2-1, with 10 bases identical to TRBD2. Losses at the gene ends were 5 bases for V and 5 bases for J; bases not matched to a gene: 6. Germline assignment: CDR1 SGHNT and CDR2 YENEEA. The CDR3 is 15 amino acids. The chain's CDR3 is CASSLGLANHNEQFF. The CDR3 nucleotides are TGTGCCAGCAGCCTGGGACTAGCGAATCACAATGAGCAGTTCTTC.

The V and J genes are TRBV6-2 or TRBV6-3 and TRBJ2-4, with D possibly matching TRBD1 (5 bases). The CDR3 loop spans 17 amino acids. Germline CDR1 and CDR2: MNHEY and SVGEGT. The germline V and J ends were trimmed by 2 bases and 0 bases, with 14 bases remaining between them. CDR3 bases: TGTGCCAGCAGTTACCCACAGGTCCGTTTAGCCAAAAACATTCAGTACTTC. This sequence encodes CASSYPQVRLAKNIQYF.

This sequence joins TRBV5-1 and TRBJ1-2; TRBD1 matches 7 bases. The length of the CDR3 is 13 residues. Trimming at V came to 4 bases and at J to 2 bases, leaving 2 bases not matched to a gene. CDR1 and CDR2 from the germline V gene are SGHRS and YFSETQ. DNA for the CDR3: TGCGCCAGCAGCGAGGGACAGAACTATGGCTACACCTTC. Amino acid sequence: CASSEGQNYGYTF. The full variable domain, with the rest looked up from reference TRBV5-1 and TRBJ1-2, is KAGVTQTPRYLIKTRGQQVTLSCSPISGHRSVSWYQQTPGQGLQFLFEYFSETQRNKGNFPGRFSGRQFSNSRSEMNVSTLELGDSALYLCASSEGQNYGYTFGSGTRLTVV.

The genes are TRBV10-3 and TRBJ2-3, with 7 bases aligning to TRBD2. This CDR3 comprises 17 residues. The V and J ends lost 0 bases and 1 base, in that order; junction bases with no gene match: 7. CDR1 ENHRY and CDR2 SYGVKD come from the germline V gene. CDR3 coding DNA: TGTGCCATCAGTGAGTCCGGGAGGCCAAACCGCACAGATACGCAGTATTTT. Residues: CAISESGRPNRTDTQYF.

The V call is TRBV24-1, the J call TRBJ2-3, with 12 bases fitting TRBD2. The ends lost 12 bases at V and 4 bases at J; junction bases unmatched: 4. Germline V gives CDR1 KGHDR, CDR2 SFDVKD. The CDR3 consists of 13 residues. CDR3 region: CASASGRADTQYF. The DNA of the CDR3 is TGTGCCTCAGCTAGCGGGAGGGCAGATACGCAGTATTTT.

This clone has only a few counts. The gene calls are TRBV18 and TRBJ2-5; D may be TRBD1 (6 bases). V lost 5 bases to trimming and J lost 5 bases, with 18 bases between them. Per germline, CDR1 KGHSH and CDR2 LQKENI. The CDR3 length is 15 residues. CDR3 in DNA: TGTGCCAGCTCAAAAAGCTACAGGGAAGGTGAGACCCAGTACTTC. It translates to CASSKSYREGETQYF. Using reference TRBV18 and TRBJ2-5 for the parts outside the CDR3, the full variable domain is NAGVMQNPRHLVRRRGQEARLRCSPMKGHSHVYWYRQLPEEGLKFMVYLQKENIIDESGMPKERFSAEFPKEGPSILRIQQVVRGDSAAYFCASSKSYREGETQYFGPGTRLLVL.

The CDR3 region is CASSVDGGLAGQIGILDTQYF. The CDR3 DNA reads TGTGCCAGCAGCGTAGACGGGGGCCTAGCGGGACAAATCGGGATATTGGATACGCAGTATTTT. V gene TRBV9 combines with J gene TRBJ2-3; TRBD2 matches 9 bases. This CDR3 is 21 amino acids long. Germline V gives CDR1 SGDLS, CDR2 YYNGEE. J was trimmed by 6 bases and V by 0 bases; bases with no gene match: 23.